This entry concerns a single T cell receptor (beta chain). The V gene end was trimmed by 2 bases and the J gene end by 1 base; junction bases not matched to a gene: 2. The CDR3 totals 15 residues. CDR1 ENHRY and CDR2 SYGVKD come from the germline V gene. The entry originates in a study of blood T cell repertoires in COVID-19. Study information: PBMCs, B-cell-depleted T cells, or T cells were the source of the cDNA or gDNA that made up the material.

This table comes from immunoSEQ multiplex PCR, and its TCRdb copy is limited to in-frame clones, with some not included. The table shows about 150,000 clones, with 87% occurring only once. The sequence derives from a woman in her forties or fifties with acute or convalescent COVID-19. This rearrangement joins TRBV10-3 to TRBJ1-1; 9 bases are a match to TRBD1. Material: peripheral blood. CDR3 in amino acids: CAISERGQGNTEAFF. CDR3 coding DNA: TGTGCCATCAGTGAGAGGGGACAGGGGAACACTGAAGCTTTCTTT.